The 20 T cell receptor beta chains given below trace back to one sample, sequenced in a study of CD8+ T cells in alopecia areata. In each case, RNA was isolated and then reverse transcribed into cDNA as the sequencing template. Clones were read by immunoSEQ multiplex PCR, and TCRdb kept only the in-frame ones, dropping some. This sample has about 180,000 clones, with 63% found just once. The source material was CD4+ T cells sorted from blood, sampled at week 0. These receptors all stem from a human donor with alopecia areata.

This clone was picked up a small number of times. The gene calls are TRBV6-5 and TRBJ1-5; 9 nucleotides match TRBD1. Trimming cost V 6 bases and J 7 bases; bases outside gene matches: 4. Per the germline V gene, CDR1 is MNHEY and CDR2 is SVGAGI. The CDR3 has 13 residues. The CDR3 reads CASSKTGGQPQHF. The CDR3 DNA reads TGTGCCAGCAGCAAGACAGGGGGGCAGCCCCAGCATTTT.

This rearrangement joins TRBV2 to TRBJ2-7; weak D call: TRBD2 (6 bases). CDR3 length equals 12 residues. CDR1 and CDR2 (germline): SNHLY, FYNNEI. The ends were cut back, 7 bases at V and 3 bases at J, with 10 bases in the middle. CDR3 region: CASTSANYEQYF. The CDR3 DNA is TGTGCCAGCACTAGCGCGAACTACGAGCAGTACTTC.

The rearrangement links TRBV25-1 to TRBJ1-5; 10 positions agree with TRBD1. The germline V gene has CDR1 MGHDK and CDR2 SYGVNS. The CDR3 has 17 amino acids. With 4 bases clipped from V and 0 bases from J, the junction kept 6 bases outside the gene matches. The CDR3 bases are TGTGCCAGCAGTGCCGGGACAGGGGTCGGTAGCAATCAGCCCCAGCATTTT. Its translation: CASSAGTGVGSNQPQHF.

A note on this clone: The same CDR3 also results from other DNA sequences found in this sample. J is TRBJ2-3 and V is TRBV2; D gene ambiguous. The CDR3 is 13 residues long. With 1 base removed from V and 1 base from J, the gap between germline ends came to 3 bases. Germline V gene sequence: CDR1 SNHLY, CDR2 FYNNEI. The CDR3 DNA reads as TGTGCCAGCAGTGAAGTCGGCACAGATACGCAGTATTTT. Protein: CASSEVGTDTQYF.

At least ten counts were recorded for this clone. DNA for the CDR3: TGTGCTAGTGGTTTGTCTCGACTAGTAGATACGCAGTATTTT. It encodes CASGLSRLVDTQYF. This chain connects TRBV12-5 to TRBJ2-3; a weak D match, TRBD2 (6 bases). Germline loops: CDR1 LGHNT, CDR2 FRNRAP. Trimming left V 2 bases short and J 5 bases short, with 11 bases between. The CDR3 is 14 amino acids.

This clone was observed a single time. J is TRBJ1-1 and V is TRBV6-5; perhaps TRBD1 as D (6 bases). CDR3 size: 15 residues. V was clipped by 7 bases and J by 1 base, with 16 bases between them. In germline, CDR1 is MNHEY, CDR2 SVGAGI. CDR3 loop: CASNSQQGKNTEAFF. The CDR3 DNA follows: TGTGCCAGCAATTCTCAACAGGGAAAGAACACTGAAGCTTTCTTT.

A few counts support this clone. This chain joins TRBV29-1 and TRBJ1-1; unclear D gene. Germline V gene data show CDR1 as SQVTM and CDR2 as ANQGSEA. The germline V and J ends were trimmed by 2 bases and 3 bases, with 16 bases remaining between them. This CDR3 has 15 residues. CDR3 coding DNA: TGCAGCGTTGAACTCAAGAGAATCCGCGACACTGAAGCTTTCTTT. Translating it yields CSVELKRIRDTEAFF.

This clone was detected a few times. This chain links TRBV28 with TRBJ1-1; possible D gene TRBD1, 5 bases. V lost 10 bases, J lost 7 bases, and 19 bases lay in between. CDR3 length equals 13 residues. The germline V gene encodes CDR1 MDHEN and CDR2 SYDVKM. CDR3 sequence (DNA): TGTGCCACCACCTACGGACGGGACTATGAAGCTTTCTTT. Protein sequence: CATTYGRDYEAFF. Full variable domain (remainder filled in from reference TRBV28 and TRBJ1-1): DVKVTQSSRYLVKRTGEKVFLECVQDMDHENMFWYRQDPGLGLRLIYFSYDVKMKEKGDIPEGYSVSREKKERFSLILESASTNQTSMYLCATTYGRDYEAFFGQGTRLTVV.

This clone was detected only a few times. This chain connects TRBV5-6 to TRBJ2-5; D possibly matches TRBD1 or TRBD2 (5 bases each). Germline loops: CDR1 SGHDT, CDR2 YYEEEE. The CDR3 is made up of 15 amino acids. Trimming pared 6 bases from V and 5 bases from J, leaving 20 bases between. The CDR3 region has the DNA TGTGCCAGCACCCCGGGGTTCGGGGCTAGGGAGACCCAGTACTTC. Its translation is CASTPGFGARETQYF.

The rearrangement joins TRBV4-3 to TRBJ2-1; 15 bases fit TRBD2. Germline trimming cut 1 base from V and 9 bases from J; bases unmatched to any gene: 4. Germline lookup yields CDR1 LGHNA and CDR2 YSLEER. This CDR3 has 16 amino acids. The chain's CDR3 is CASSQGTSGGVGEQFF. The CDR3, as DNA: TGCGCCAGCAGCCAAGGGACTAGCGGGGGGGTAGGTGAGCAGTTCTTC.

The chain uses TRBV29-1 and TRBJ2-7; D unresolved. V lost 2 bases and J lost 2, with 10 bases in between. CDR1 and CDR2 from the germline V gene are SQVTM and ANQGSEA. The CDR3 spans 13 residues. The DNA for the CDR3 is TGCAGCGTTGAACTCAGTTCTCCCTACGAGCAGTACTTC. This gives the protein CSVELSSPYEQYF.

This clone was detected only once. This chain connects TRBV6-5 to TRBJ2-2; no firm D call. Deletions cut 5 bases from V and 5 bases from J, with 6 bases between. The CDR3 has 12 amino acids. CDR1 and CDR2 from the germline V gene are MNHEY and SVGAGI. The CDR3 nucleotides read TGTGCCAGCAGTACCAGAACCGGGGAGCTGTTTTTT. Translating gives CASSTRTGELFF.

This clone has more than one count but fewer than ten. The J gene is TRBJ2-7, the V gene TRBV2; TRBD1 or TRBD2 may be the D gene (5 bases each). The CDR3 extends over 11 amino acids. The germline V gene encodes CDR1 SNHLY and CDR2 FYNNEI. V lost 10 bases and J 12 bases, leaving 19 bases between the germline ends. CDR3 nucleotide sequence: TGTGCCACCAGGGCCGGGGCTCGGGGGTACTTC. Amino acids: CATRAGARGYF.

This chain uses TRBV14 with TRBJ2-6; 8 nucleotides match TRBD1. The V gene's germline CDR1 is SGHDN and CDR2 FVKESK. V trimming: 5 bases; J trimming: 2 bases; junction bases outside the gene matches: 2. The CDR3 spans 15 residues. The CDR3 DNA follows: TGTGCCAGCAGCACACAGGGGGCTGGGGCCAACGTCCTGACTTTC. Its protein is CASSTQGAGANVLTF.

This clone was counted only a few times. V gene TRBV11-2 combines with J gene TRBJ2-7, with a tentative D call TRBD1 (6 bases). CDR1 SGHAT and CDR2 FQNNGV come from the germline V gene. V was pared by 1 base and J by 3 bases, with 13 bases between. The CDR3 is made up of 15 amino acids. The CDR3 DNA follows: TGTGCCAGCAGCTTAGTTGGACAGCTCCTCTACGAGCAGTACTTC. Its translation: CASSLVGQLLYEQYF.

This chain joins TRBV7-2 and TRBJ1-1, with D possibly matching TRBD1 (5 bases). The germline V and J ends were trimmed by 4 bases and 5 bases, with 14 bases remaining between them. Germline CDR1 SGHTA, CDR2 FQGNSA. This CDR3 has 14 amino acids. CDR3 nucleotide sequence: TGTGCCAGCAGCTCCCCTCGGAGGGGTACTGAAGCTTTCTTT. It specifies CASSSPRRGTEAFF.

The DNA of the CDR3 is TGTGCCAGCAGCTTAGCGTCGGAGAACACTGAAGCTTTCTTT. Amino acids: CASSLASENTEAFF. The rearrangement uses TRBV7-2 and TRBJ1-1, with D hard to call. Trimming removed 0 bases from V and 1 base from J, with 6 bases in between. The CDR3 consists of 14 residues. The germline CDR1 and CDR2 sequences are SGHTA and FQGNSA.

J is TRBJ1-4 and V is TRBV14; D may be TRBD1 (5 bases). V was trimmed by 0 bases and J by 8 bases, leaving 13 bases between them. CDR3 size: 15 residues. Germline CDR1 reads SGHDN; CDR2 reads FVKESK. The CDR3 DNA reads TGTGCCAGCAGCCAAGATATGGGGGTTCGGGAAAAACTGTTTTTT. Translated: CASSQDMGVREKLFF.

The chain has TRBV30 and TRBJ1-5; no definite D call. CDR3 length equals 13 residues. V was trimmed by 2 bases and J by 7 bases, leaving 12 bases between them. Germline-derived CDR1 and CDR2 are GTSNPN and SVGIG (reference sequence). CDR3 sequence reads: CAWSPGDRQPQHF. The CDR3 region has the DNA TGTGCCTGGAGTCCAGGCGACCGACAGCCCCAGCATTTT.

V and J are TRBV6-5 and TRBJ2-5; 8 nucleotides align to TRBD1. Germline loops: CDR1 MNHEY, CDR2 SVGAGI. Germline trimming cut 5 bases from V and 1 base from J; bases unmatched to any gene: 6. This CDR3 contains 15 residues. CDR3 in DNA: TGTGCCAGCAGTAAAACCACAGGGGGCCAAGAGACCCAGTACTTC. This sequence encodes CASSKTTGGQETQYF.